This T cell receptor (beta chain) is from a study of CD8 T cells in ankylosing spondylitis. Findings of the study overall: A TCR beta motif of 7 to 9 highly homologous variants seemed to mark ankylosing spondylitis blood. There was reportedly significant enrichment of clones that were disease-linked in matched ankylosing spondylitis synovial fluid. Some motif variants had been reported before (in reactive arthritis synovial fluid and blood).

5'-RACE, quantitative and with molecular barcodes, yielded the TCR beta libraries. One entry per CDR3 protein results from TCRdb running MiXCR on the 5' RACE reads. The sample yields 200,000 to 250,000 distinct CDR3 sequences, about 10% seen once. Turning to this clonotype: Its antigen is still unknown.

CDR3 length equals 13 residues. Germline CDR1 is LGHDT and CDR2 is YNNKEL (reference sequence). Trimming removed 6 bases from V and 8 bases from J; junction bases left unmatched: 5. Sequencing was done on a sample of blood, either unsorted or a sorted T cell fraction (not recorded which). This TCR came from a male donor with ankylosing spondylitis or in good health (not recorded which). The chain joins TRBV3-1 to TRBJ2-4; 9 nucleotides line up with TRBD1. CDR3: CASRLGQGDIQYF. Written as DNA, the CDR3 is TGTGCCAGCAGGTTGGGACAGGGAGACATTCAGTACTTC.